This is a list of T cell receptor beta chains from one sample in a study of T-cell reconstitution after alpha-beta-depleted transplantation in children. TCRdb re-called the PCR reads through MiXCR, storing one row per CDR3 protein. This table holds 350,000 to 400,000 distinct CDR3 sequences, about an eighth found once. The specimen comprised PBMCs, sampled from the stem cell graft. The receptors here all came from a human donor who donated a stem cell graft to a child with Fanconi anemia. Each CDR3 is given with its conserved first and last residue. A D gene is named only where the DNA matches it firmly. Size tells how often a clone was seen (once, few, many) or the class of an expanded clone, and some rows leave it out.

v_call	d_call	clone_size	j_call	cdr3_nt	cdr3_aa
TRBV6-2/TRBV6-3	-	many	TRBJ2-2	TGTGCCAGCAGTTATTTTAGGGGCACCGGGGAGCTGTTTTTT	CASSYFRGTGELFF
TRBV19	-	-	TRBJ1-1	TGTGCCAGTTCTGGTTCTGAAGCTTTCTTT	CASSGSEAFF
TRBV4-3	-	many	TRBJ2-3	TGCGCCAGCAGCCAAGATGGATCAGATACGCAGTATTTT	CASSQDGSDTQYF
TRBV7-9	-	-	TRBJ2-1	TGTGCCAGCAGCTTCCCCTACGACTCCTACAATGATCAGTTCTTC	CASSFPYDSYNDQFF
TRBV27	-	-	TRBJ2-7	TGTGCCAGCAGTTTAAGGGCATTCGCCTACGAGCAGTACTTC	CASSLRAFAYEQYF
TRBV7-6	-	few	TRBJ2-3	TGTGCCAGCACCTCGCTGGGGGATACGCAGTATTTT	CASTSLGDTQYF
TRBV27	TRBD1	-	TRBJ2-6	TGTGCCAGCAGTTGGGACAGCACCAGCGTCCTGACTTTC	CASSWDSTSVLTF
TRBV7-2	TRBD1	-	TRBJ1-5	TGTGCCAGCAGCTTAACTTGGGACAGTTTTCAGCCCCAGCATTTT	CASSLTWDSFQPQHF
TRBV12-3/TRBV12-4	TRBD1	few	TRBJ1-6	TGTGCCAGCAGTTCTACGACAGGGGGCAATTCACCCCTCCACTTT	CASSSTTGGNSPLHF
TRBV20-1	-	many	TRBJ1-4	TGCAGTGCTAGTATATACAGGGCAACTAATGAAAAACTGTTTTTT	CSASIYRATNEKLFF
TRBV12-3/TRBV12-4	-	few	TRBJ2-6	TGTGCCAGCAGCACGACCGTTTCTGGGGCCAACGTCCTGACTTTC	CASSTTVSGANVLTF
TRBV5-1	TRBD1	few	TRBJ2-3	TGCGCCAGCAGCCGGACAGGGGCCGCCACAGATACGCAGTATTTT	CASSRTGAATDTQYF
TRBV7-9	-	-	TRBJ1-3	TGTGCCAGCAGCACCTCGCGACGCCTCTCTGGAAACACCATATATTTT	CASSTSRRLSGNTIYF
TRBV7-8	-	-	TRBJ1-4	TGTGCCAGCAGCTATTGGACGGGAACTAATGAAAAACTGTTTTTT	CASSYWTGTNEKLFF
TRBV5-1	-	-	TRBJ2-3	TGCGCCAGCAGCTGGGATGTGGAGGGCCGCACAGATACGCAGTATTTT	CASSWDVEGRTDTQYF
TRBV7-6	TRBD2	-	TRBJ2-3	TGTGCCAGCACCAAATCACCGGGACTAGCGGGAGTAGGCGCAGATACGCAGTATTTT	CASTKSPGLAGVGADTQYF
TRBV18	-	-	TRBJ1-5	TGTGCCAGCTCACCCCCCGGGACAAGTCAGCCCCAGCATTTT	CASSPPGTSQPQHF
TRBV7-2	-	few	TRBJ1-5	TGTGCCAGCAGCTTAGCCCTTAGGCAGGGGTCTTCCAATCAGCCCCAGCATTTT	CASSLALRQGSSNQPQHF
TRBV27	TRBD1	few	TRBJ2-1	TGTGCCACCGCCGGGACAGGGACCTACAATGAGCAGTTCTTC	CATAGTGTYNEQFF
TRBV12-3/TRBV12-4	TRBD2	few	TRBJ2-1	TGTGCCAGCAGTTTAGAGGTCCTAGCGGGGGGTTTCGATGAGCAGTTCTTC	CASSLEVLAGGFDEQFF
TRBV19	-	few	TRBJ2-6	TGTGCCAGTAGTATGCTCCAGGGGACTGGGGCCAACGTCCTGACTTTC	CASSMLQGTGANVLTF
TRBV5-6	TRBD1	many	TRBJ2-2	TGTGCCAGCAGCTTGAACAGGGGGCGCTACACCGGGGAGCTGTTTTTT	CASSLNRGRYTGELFF
TRBV7-2	-	many	TRBJ1-5	TGTGCCAGCAGTCCTACAGGGTACAATCAGCCCCAGCATTTT	CASSPTGYNQPQHF
TRBV12-3/TRBV12-4	-	many	TRBJ2-1	TGTGCCAGCAGTTTCTTCAGTAACAATGAGCAGTTCTTC	CASSFFSNNEQFF
TRBV4-3	-	-	TRBJ2-1	TGCGCCAGCAGCCGACATCTCGCCGGGGGCGGGAGGACAGGAGGACAGTTCTTC	CASSRHLAGGGRTGGQFF
TRBV12-3/TRBV12-4	-	-	TRBJ2-5	TGTGCCAGCAGTTTTAGTCGACAGACCCGAACCCAGTACTTC	CASSFSRQTRTQYF
TRBV6-2/TRBV6-3	-	few	TRBJ1-1	TGTGCCAGCAGTTCCCCGGGAGACACTGAAGCTTTCTTT	CASSSPGDTEAFF
TRBV5-4	-	few	TRBJ2-1	TGTGCCAGCCGTCAGCGGGCTAGCTCCTACAATGAGCAGTTCTTC	CASRQRASSYNEQFF
TRBV6-1	TRBD2	-	TRBJ2-2	TGTGCCAGCAGACGAAGCCTAGCGGGGGGTGTCGGTGGGGAGCTGTTTTTT	CASRRSLAGGVGGELFF
TRBV4-3	-	-	TRBJ1-2	TGCGCCAGCAGCCAACGGGGAAAGGGAGGCTACACCTTC	CASSQRGKGGYTF
TRBV5-1	-	-	TRBJ1-1	TGCGCCAGCAGGGAGGGTACAGGGAACACTGAAGCTTTCTTT	CASREGTGNTEAFF
TRBV10-3	-	many	TRBJ2-2	TGTGCCATCAGTATCCCGAGGGTGGGGCTGTTTTTT	CAISIPRVGLFF
TRBV7-9	-	few	TRBJ2-2	TGTGCCAGCAGCCACCCCGGAGGGGAGCTGTTTTTT	CASSHPGGELFF
TRBV5-1	-	few	TRBJ2-1	TGCGCCAGCAGCTTGCAGGGGCCCTACAATGAGCAGTTCTTC	CASSLQGPYNEQFF
TRBV19	-	-	TRBJ2-6	TGTGCCAGTAGTATACAGTTTACTGTGGCCAACGTCCTGACTTTC	CASSIQFTVANVLTF
TRBV7-9	-	few	TRBJ2-3	TGTGCCAGCAGCCGGCCATTAGAAGATACGCAGTATTTT	CASSRPLEDTQYF
TRBV7-9	TRBD1	-	TRBJ1-1	TGTGCCAGCAGCTACAATCCTCGACAGGGAAACACTGAAGCTTTCTTT	CASSYNPRQGNTEAFF
TRBV5-1	-	many	TRBJ2-2	TGCGCCAGCAGCCCCGAAGGGTCGAACACCGGGGAGCTGTTTTTT	CASSPEGSNTGELFF
TRBV5-1	-	-	TRBJ1-2	TGCGCCAGCAAGGACAGTAACTATGGCTACACCTTC	CASKDSNYGYTF
TRBV20-1	TRBD2	-	TRBJ2-3	TGCAGTTCGCGGGGGGGCACAGATACGCAGTATTTT	CSSRGGTDTQYF
TRBV2	-	-	TRBJ2-2	TGTGCCAGCAGCCAACCGGGTTCCGGGGAGCTGTTTTTT	CASSQPGSGELFF
TRBV5-1	TRBD1	-	TRBJ2-1	TGCGCCAGCAGCCCGCTGACGGGACAGGGGGACAATGAGCAGTTCTTC	CASSPLTGQGDNEQFF
TRBV29-1	-	many	TRBJ2-2	TGCAGCGCCGTGGGATCCCGGGGGCGGACCGGGGAGCTGTTTTTT	CSAVGSRGRTGELFF
TRBV5-4	-	-	TRBJ1-1	TGTGCCAGCAGCCCCATTTCGGGAGCTGAAGCTTTCTTT	CASSPISGAEAFF
TRBV5-1	TRBD1	many	TRBJ1-2	TGCGCCAGCAGCTTGGTGGGACAGGGGGCTGAAGGCTACACCTTC	CASSLVGQGAEGYTF
TRBV10-2	-	-	TRBJ2-3	TGCGCCAGCAGTGACACAGGGTTGGGAGAAGATACGCAGTATTTT	CASSDTGLGEDTQYF
TRBV6-1	TRBD1	few	TRBJ2-1	TGTGCCAGCAGTCCCCTGACAGGGGGGTACTCCGGTGAGCAGTTCTTC	CASSPLTGGYSGEQFF
TRBV4-2	-	-	TRBJ1-5	TGTGCCAGCAGCCAAGTAGTTCGGGTTGTTGAGGGCAATCAGCCCCAGCATTTT	CASSQVVRVVEGNQPQHF
TRBV7-9	-	many	TRBJ2-2	TGTGCCAGCAGCCCAAGGACAGTAGCCGGGGAGCTGTTTTTT	CASSPRTVAGELFF
TRBV28	-	-	TRBJ1-2	TGTGCCAGCAGTATCGCCGGGACTCTGGCGGAGGGCCACACCTTC	CASSIAGTLAEGHTF